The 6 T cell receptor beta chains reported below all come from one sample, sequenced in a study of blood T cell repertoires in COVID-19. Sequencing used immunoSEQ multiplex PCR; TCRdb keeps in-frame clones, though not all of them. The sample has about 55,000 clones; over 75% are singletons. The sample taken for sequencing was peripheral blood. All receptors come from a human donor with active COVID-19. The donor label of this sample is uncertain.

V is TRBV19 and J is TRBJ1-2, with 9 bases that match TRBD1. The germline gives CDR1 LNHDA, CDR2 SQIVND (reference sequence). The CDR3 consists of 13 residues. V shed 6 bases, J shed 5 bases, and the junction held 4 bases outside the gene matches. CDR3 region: CASRPGTGYGYTF. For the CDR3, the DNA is TGTGCCAGTAGGCCCGGGACAGGGTATGGCTACACCTTC. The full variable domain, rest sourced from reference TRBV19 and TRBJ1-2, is DGGITQSPKYLFRKEGQNVTLSCEQNLNHDAMYWYRQDPGQGLRLIYYSQIVNDFQKGDIAEGYSVSREKKESFPLTVTSAQKNPTAFYLCASRPGTGYGYTFGSGTRLTVV.

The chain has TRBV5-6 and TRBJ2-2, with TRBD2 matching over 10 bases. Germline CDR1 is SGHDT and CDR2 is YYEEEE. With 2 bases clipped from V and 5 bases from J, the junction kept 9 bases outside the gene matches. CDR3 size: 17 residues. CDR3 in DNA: TGTGCCAGCAGCTTATTCTACCTAGCGGGAGCAACCGGGGAGCTGTTTTTT. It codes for CASSLFYLAGATGELFF. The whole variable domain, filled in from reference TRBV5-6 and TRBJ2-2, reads DAGVTQSPTHLIKTRGQQVTLRCSPKSGHDTVSWYQQALGQGPQFIFQYYEEEERQRGNFPDRFSGHQFPNYSSELNVNALLLGDSALYLCASSLFYLAGATGELFFGEGSRLTVL.

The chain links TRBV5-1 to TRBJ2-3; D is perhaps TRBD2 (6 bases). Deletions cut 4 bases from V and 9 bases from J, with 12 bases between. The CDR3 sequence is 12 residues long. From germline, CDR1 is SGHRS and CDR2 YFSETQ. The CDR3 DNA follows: TGCGCCAGCAGCCCCGAGGAGGGGACGCAGTATTTT. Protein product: CASSPEEGTQYF.

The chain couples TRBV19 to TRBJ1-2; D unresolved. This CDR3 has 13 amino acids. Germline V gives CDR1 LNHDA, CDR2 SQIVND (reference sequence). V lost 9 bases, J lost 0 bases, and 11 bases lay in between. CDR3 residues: CASSILSNYGYTF. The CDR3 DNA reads TGTGCCAGCTCTATTCTATCTAACTATGGCTACACCTTC.

CDR3 nucleotides: TGTGCCAGCAGCGTAGCAGCGGGGGCTAATGAAAAACTGTTTTTT. Translated: CASSVAAGANEKLFF. V usage is TRBV9 and J usage is TRBJ1-4; a weak D match, TRBD1 (5 bases). This CDR3 contains 15 residues. CDR1 is SGDLS and CDR2 is YYNGEE in the germline V gene. V was pared by 0 bases and J by 3 bases, with 9 bases between.

CDR3 residues: CASSFRGTDTQYF. The CDR3 bases are TGTGCCAGCAGTTTCCGGGGCACAGATACGCAGTATTTT. This chain uses TRBV27 with TRBJ2-3; D unclear. V lost 3 bases, J lost 1 base, and 5 bases lay in between. The length of the CDR3 is 13 residues. In germline, CDR1 is MNHEY, CDR2 SMNVEV (reference sequence).